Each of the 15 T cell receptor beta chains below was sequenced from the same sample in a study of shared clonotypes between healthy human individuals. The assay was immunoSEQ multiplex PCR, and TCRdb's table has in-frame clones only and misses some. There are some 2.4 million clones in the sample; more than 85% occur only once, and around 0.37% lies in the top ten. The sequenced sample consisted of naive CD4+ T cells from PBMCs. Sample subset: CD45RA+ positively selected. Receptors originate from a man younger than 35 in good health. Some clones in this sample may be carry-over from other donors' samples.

CDR3 residues: CASSRDRDEQYF. The CDR3 bases are TGCGCCAGCAGCCGCGACCGGGACGAGCAGTATTTT. V and J are TRBV4-1 and TRBJ2-3; D is tentatively TRBD1 or TRBD2 (5 bases each). The germline V and J ends were trimmed by 4 bases and 11 bases, with 13 bases remaining between them. The CDR3 is 12 residues long. The germline V gene encodes CDR1 MGHRA and CDR2 YSYEKL.

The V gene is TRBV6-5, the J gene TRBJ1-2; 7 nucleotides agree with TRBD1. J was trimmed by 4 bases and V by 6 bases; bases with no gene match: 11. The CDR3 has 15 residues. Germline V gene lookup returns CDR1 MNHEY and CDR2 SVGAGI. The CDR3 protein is CASSNPSQGGYGYTF. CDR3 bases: TGTGCCAGCAGCAACCCTTCCCAGGGGGGCTATGGCTACACCTTC.

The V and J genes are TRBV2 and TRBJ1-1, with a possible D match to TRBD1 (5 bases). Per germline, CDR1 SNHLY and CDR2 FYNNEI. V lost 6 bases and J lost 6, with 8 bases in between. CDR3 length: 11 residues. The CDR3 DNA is TGTGCCAGCAGCGGACACTCTGAAGCTTTCTTT. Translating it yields CASSGHSEAFF.

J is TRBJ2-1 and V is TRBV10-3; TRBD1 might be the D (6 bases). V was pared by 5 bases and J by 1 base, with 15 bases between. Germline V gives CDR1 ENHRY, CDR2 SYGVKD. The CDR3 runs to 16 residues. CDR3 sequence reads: CAISMGHTASYNEQFF. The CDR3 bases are TGTGCCATCAGTATGGGACACACTGCATCCTACAATGAGCAGTTCTTC.

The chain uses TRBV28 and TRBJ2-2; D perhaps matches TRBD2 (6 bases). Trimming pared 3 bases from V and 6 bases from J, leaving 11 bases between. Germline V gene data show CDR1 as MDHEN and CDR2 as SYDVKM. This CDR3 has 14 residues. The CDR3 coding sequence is TGTGCCAGCAGTTTGCCGGGAGAGCCCGGGGAGCTGTTTTTT. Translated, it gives CASSLPGEPGELFF. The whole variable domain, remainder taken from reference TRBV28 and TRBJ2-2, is DVKVTQSSRYLVKRTGEKVFLECVQDMDHENMFWYRQDPGLGLRLIYFSYDVKMKEKGDIPEGYSVSREKKERFSLILESASTNQTSMYLCASSLPGEPGELFFGEGSRLTVL.

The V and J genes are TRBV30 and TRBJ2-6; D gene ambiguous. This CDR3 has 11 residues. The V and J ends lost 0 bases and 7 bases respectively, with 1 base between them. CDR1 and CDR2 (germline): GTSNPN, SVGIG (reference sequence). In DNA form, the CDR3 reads TGTGCCTGGAGTGTAGCCAACGTCCTGACTTTC. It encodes CAWSVANVLTF.

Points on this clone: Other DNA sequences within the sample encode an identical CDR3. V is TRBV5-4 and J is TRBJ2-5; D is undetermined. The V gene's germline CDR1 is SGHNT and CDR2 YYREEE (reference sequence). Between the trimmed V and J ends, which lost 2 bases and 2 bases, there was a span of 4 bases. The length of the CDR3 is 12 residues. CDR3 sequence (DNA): TGTGCCAGCAGCTTTCCTCAAGAGACCCAGTACTTC. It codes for CASSFPQETQYF.

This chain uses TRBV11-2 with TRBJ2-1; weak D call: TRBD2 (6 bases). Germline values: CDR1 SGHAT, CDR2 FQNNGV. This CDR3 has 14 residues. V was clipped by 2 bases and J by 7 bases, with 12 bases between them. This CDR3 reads CASSLPYAGNEQFF. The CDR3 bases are TGTGCCAGCAGCTTACCTTACGCGGGGAATGAGCAGTTCTTC.

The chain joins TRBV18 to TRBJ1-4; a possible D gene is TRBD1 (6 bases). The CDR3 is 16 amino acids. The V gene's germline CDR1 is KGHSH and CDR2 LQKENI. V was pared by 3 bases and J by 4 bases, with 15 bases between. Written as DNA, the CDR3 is TGTGCCAGCTCACCGGTCCTTCCAGGGGTTAATGAAAAACTGTTTTTT. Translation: CASSPVLPGVNEKLFF.

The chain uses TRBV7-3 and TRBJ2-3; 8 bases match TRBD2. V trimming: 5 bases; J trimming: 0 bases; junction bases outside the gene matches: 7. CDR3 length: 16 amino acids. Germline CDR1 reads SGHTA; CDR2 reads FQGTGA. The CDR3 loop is CASSQTRTSSTDTQYF. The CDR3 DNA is TGTGCCAGCAGCCAAACTCGGACTAGCAGCACAGATACGCAGTATTTT.

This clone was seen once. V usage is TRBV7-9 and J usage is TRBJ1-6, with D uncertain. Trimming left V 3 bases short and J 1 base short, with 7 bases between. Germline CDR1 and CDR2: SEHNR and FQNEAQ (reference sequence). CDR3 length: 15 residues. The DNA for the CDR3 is TGTGCCAGCAGCTTCGGTGAATCCTATAATTCACCCCTCCACTTT. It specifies CASSFGESYNSPLHF.

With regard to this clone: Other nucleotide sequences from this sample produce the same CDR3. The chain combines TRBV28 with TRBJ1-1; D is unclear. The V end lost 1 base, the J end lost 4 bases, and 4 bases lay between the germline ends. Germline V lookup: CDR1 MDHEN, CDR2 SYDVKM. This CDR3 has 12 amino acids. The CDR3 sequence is CASSLSATEAFF. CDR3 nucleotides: TGTGCCAGCAGTTTATCAGCCACTGAAGCTTTCTTT. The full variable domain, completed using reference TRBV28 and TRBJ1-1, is DVKVTQSSRYLVKRTGEKVFLECVQDMDHENMFWYRQDPGLGLRLIYFSYDVKMKEKGDIPEGYSVSREKKERFSLILESASTNQTSMYLCASSLSATEAFFGQGTRLTVV.

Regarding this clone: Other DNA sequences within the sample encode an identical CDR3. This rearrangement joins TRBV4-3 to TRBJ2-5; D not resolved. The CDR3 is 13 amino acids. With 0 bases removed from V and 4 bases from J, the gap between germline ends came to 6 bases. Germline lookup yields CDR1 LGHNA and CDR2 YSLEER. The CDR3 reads CASSQDWGETQYF. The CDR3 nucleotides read TGCGCCAGCAGCCAAGACTGGGGAGAGACCCAGTACTTC.

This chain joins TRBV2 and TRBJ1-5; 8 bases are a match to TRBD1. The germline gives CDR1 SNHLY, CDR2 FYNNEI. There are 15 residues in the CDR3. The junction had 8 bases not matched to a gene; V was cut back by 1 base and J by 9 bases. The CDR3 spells CASSEEGQELSPQHF. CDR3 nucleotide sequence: TGTGCCAGCAGTGAAGAGGGACAGGAGCTCTCGCCCCAGCATTTT.

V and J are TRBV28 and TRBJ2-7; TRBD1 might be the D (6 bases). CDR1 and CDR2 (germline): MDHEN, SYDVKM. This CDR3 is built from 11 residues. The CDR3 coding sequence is TGTGCGTCAGGGGAATTCGACGAGCAGTACTTC. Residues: CASGEFDEQYF.